Listed here is a single T cell receptor beta chain. This clonotype was recorded many times. The target of this receptor is not known. Per-base qualities were not stored, and no clone one base away is much larger. TCRdb lists the instrument as Illumina NovaSeq 6000. Synthesis of TCR cDNA relied on 5'RACE template switching, a step that introduced a universal primer site along with unique molecular identifiers. Priming of cDNA synthesis was performed from both the TCR alpha and TCR beta constant segments. Two PCR steps were used to amplify libraries, with sample barcodes and sequencing adapters being added in the second step. Sequencing of libraries was performed on Illumina HiSeq 2500 (2x100 bp) or NovaSeq (2x150 bp). On the study's bioinformatics: Reads were demultiplexed and collapsed into UMI consensus sequences with MIGEC, and V(D)J alignment was performed with MiXCR. Vaccine-responding clonotypes were defined with edgeR using replicate PBMC samples, requiring FDR below 0.01 and a log2 fold change above 5 up to day 15. Bulk clonotypes were assigned CD4 or CD8 identity according to which sequenced CD4 or CD8 repertoire held them at higher abundance. The public sequencing data were trimmed at Q25 with fastp and processed into clonotypes with MiXCR by TCRdb, which kept only in-frame beta chains. One record per CDR3 amino acid sequence lists the most common genes and DNA. TCRdb, not the authors, supplied the V and J calls. This sample holds 250,000 to 350,000 distinct CDR3 sequences; around 10% were observed only once. The ten top clones hold 3% to 4% of the sample.

The treatment or condition label, as the study defines it: live attenuated yellow fever vaccine strain. PBMCs were isolated from peripheral blood using a standard Ficoll-Paque protocol. Dynabeads CD4 and CD8 positive selection kits were used to isolate the CD4 and CD8 T-cell fractions. TriZol was used to extract RNA from bulk PBMCs, CD4 and CD8 fractions, and dextramer-positive and dextramer-negative fractions. CDR1 and CDR2, per the germline V gene, are SGDLS and YYNGEE. CDR3 length: 14 amino acids, cysteine to phenylalanine. CDR3 DNA only is kept here, 42 bases in frame from base 1. Trimming takes 3 bases off V and 3 bases off J; junction bases not matched to a gene: 6. The data were taken from a study of T cells after yellow fever vaccination (dated by TCRdb to about 2019). Looking at the study overall: The SMART-Seq v4 Ultra Low Input RNA kit was used to prepare libraries from fractions with low cell numbers. Two healthy male donors made up the cohort, one aged 18 to 30 years and the other aged 30 to 40 years. To track T-cell clones before and after primary and booster YFV17D yellow fever vaccination, bulk TCR alpha and beta repertoires were sequenced longitudinally. Blood samples were taken at several timepoints before and after primary and secondary immunization, and bulk PBMC replicates and cell subsets were isolated. Summary of the overall study and its limitations: A small fraction of clonotypes appeared in both the CD4 and CD8 compartments, likely as a result of convergent recombination. Most clones expanded after primary vaccination (almost 98% of CD4 and around 89% of CD8) were re-detected after the booster, suggesting that broad memory maintenance occurred. Compared with the primary T-cell response, the secondary T-cell response was faster but weaker, reaching its peak on day 5 rather than on day 15. Because the study included only two donors, the extent to which the findings can be generalized is limited. Because abundant contaminating clonotypes from the bulk population could be contained in FACS-sorted repertoires, computational filtering was required.

The rearrangement joined TRBV9 to TRBJ2-7, with 7 bases matching TRBD2. This TCR was recovered from a man between 18 and 29 years old who received the YFV17D yellow fever vaccine. The input for sequencing was CD4+ T cells sorted from PBMCs, taken 5 days after the yellow fever booster vaccination. The CDR3 protein sequence reads: CASSGGTTNYEQYF. The nucleotides are TGTGCCAGCAGCGGGGGGACTACTAACTACGAGCAGTACTTC.